This T cell receptor beta chain originates from a study of shared clonotypes between healthy human individuals. All donors were healthy HIV-negative adults lacking recent acute infections or vaccinations. The germline V gene encodes CDR1 SGHDT and CDR2 YYEEEE. The CDR3 consists of 14 residues. The V end lost 2 bases, the J end lost 2 bases, and 8 bases lay between the germline ends. Of note for this clone: Its antigen remains unknown.

The method was immunoSEQ multiplex PCR; TCRdb's version includes in-frame clones alone and lacks a portion of them. In the table there are more than 2,000,000 clones, approximately 92% of which are singletons. Overall study findings and caveats: Rarefaction indicated that sorted-subset sequencing remained incomplete although depth was large.

The receptor's source is a man between 18 and 29 years old in good health. The sample comprised naive CD4+ T cells sorted from blood. Subset here: CD45RA+ positively selected. J is TRBJ1-5 and V is TRBV5-6; the D is unclear. The CDR3 reads CASSLMAGNQPQHF. Written as DNA, the CDR3 is TGTGCCAGCAGCTTAATGGCAGGCAATCAGCCCCAGCATTTT. Combining the CDR3 with reference TRBV5-6 and TRBJ1-5 gives the whole variable domain DAGVTQSPTHLIKTRGQQVTLRCSPKSGHDTVSWYQQALGQGPQFIFQYYEEEERQRGNFPDRFSGHQFPNYSSELNVNALLLGDSALYLCASSLMAGNQPQHFGDGTRLSIL.